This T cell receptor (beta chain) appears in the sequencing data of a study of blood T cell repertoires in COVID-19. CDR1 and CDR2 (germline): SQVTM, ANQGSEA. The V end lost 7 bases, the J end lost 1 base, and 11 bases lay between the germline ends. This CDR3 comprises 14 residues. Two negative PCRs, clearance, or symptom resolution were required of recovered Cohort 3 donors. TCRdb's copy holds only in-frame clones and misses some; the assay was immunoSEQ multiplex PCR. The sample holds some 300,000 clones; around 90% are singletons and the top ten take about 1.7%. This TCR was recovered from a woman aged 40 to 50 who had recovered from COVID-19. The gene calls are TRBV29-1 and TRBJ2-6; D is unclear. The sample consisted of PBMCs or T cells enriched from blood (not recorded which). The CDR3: CSALVGSGANVLTF. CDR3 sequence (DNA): TGCAGCGCCCTAGTCGGGTCTGGGGCCAACGTCCTGACTTTC.